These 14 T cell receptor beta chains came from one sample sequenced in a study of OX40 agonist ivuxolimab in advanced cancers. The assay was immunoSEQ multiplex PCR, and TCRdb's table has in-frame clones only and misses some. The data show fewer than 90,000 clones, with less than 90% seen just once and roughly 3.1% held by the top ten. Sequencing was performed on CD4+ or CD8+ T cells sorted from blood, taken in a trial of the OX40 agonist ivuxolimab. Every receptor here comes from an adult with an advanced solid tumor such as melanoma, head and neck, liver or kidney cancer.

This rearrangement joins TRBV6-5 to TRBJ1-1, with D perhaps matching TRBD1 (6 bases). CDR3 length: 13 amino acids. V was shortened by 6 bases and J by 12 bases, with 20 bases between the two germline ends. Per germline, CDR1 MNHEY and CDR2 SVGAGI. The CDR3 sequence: CASRRRDKDSSFF. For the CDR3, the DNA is TGTGCCAGCAGAAGGCGGGACAAGGATTCTTCTTTCTTT.

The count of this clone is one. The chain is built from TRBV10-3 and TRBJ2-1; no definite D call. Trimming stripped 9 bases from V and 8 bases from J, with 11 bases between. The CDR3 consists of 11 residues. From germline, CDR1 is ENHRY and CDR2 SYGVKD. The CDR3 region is CAIQQRHEQFF. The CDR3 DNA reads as TGTGCCATTCAACAGCGTCATGAGCAGTTCTTC.

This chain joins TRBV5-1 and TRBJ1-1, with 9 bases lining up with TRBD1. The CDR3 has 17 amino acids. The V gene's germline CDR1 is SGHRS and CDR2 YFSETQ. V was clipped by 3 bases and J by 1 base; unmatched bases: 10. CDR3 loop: CASSSGQGTNRNTEAFF. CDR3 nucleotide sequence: TGCGCCAGCAGCTCCGGACAGGGGACAAATCGGAACACTGAAGCTTTCTTT.

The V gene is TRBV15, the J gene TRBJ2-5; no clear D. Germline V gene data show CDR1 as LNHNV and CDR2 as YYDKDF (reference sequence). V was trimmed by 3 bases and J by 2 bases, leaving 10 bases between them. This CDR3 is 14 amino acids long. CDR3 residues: CATSRTGGQETQYF. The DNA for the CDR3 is TGTGCCACCAGCAGGACGGGCGGTCAAGAGACCCAGTACTTC.

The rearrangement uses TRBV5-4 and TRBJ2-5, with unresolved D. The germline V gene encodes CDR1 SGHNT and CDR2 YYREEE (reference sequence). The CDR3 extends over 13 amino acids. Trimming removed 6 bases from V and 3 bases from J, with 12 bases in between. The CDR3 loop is CASTVRSEETQYF. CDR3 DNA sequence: TGTGCCAGCACCGTGAGGAGTGAAGAGACCCAGTACTTC.

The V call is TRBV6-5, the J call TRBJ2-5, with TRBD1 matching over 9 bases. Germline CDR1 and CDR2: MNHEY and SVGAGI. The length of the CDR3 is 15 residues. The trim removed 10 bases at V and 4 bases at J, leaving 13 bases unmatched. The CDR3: CATRAGQGLGETQYF. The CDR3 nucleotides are TGTGCCACACGGGCTGGACAGGGGTTGGGAGAGACCCAGTACTTC.

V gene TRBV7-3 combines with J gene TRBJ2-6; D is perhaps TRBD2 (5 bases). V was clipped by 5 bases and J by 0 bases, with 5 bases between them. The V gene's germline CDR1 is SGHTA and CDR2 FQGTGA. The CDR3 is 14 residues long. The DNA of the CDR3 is TGTGCCAGCAGCGGAGGCTCTGGGGCCAACGTCCTGACTTTC. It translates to CASSGGSGANVLTF.

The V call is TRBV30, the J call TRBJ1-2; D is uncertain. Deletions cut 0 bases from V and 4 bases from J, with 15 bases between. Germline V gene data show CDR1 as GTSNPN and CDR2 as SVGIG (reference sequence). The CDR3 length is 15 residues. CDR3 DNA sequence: TGTGCCTGGAGTGTGGCGGGGTCGGGTAGCTATGGCTACACCTTC. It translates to CAWSVAGSGSYGYTF.

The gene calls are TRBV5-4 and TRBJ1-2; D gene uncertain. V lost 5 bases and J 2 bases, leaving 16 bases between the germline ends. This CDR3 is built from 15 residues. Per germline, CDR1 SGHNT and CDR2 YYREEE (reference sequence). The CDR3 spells CASRSQRDLNYGYTF. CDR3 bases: TGTGCCAGCAGATCCCAAAGGGATCTCAACTATGGCTACACCTTC.

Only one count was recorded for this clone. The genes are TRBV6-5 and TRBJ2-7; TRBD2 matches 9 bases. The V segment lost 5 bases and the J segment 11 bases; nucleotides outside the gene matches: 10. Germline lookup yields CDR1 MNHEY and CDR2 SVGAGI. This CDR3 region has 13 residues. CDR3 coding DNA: TGTGCCAGCAGTGAACTGTCTAGCGGGGCGAAGTACTTC. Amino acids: CASSELSSGAKYF.

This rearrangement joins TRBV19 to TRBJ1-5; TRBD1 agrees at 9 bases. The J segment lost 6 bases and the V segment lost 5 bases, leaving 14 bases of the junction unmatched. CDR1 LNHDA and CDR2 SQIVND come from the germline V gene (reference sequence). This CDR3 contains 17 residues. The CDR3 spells CASSPLKGQGDAQPQHF. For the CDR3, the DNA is TGTGCCAGTAGTCCTTTAAAGGGACAGGGAGATGCTCAGCCCCAGCATTTT.

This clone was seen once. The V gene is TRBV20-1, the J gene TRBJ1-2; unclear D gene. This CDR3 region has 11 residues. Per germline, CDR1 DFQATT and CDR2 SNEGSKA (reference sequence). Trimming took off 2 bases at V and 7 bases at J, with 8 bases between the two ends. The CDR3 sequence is CSARNGPGYTF. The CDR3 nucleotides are TGCAGTGCTAGAAATGGACCTGGCTACACCTTC.

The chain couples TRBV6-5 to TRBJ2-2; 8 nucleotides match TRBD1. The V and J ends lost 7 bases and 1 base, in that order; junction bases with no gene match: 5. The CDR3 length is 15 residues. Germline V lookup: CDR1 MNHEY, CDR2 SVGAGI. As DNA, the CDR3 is TGTGCCAGCAACGACAGGGGACAGAACACCGGGGAGCTGTTTTTT. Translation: CASNDRGQNTGELFF.

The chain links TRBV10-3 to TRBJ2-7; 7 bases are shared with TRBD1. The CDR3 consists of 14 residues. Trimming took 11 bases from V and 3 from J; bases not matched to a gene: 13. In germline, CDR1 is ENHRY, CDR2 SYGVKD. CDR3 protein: CAVRIDREVYEQYF. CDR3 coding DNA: TGTGCCGTCCGAATAGACAGGGAAGTCTACGAGCAGTACTTC.